These 21 T cell receptor beta chains were sequenced from one sample in a study of blood T cells in healthy people across ages. The authors ran a second PCR of 7 to 11 cycles using a sample-barcoded 5' primer and a J-beta primer mix. TCRdb called the 5' RACE reads again in MiXCR, with one record for every CDR3 protein. Of about 1,400,000 distinct CDR3 sequences listed, roughly 60% are singletons. The specimen sequenced was blood. The receptors derive from a man aged 18-30 years in good health.

The genes are TRBV4-3 and TRBJ1-2; D is unresolved. The CDR3 consists of 14 residues. CDR1 and CDR2 (germline): LGHNA, YSLEER. V was shortened by 4 bases and J by 6 bases, with 15 bases between the two germline ends. The CDR3 coding sequence is TGCGCCAGCAGCCCTCCGGCCCGAAAGGATGGCTACACCTTC. This codes for CASSPPARKDGYTF.

This clonotype was seen once. The J gene is TRBJ2-2, the V gene TRBV27; the D gene is possibly TRBD1 (7 bases). This CDR3 has 16 residues. The V gene's germline CDR1 is MNHEY and CDR2 SMNVEV (reference sequence). The ends were cut back, 7 bases at V and 6 bases at J, with 21 bases in the middle. The CDR3 region has the DNA TGTGCCAGCACCTTAGGGGGCCTAGCGTCCGCCGGGGAGCTGTTTTTT. Protein: CASTLGGLASAGELFF.

The chain employs TRBV20-1 and TRBJ2-7, with 7 bases identical to TRBD1. This CDR3 comprises 12 residues. After removal of 7 bases from V and 6 bases from J, the junction contained 9 bases not matched to a gene. The germline CDR1 and CDR2 sequences are DFQATT and SNEGSKA (reference sequence). CDR3: CSVEGARTEQYF. The CDR3 nucleotides read TGCAGTGTTGAGGGGGCGAGAACCGAGCAGTACTTC.

V is TRBV12-3 or TRBV12-4 and J is TRBJ2-1; tentatively, D is TRBD2 (5 bases). V was clipped by 4 bases and J by 0 bases, with 13 bases between them. There are 16 residues in the CDR3. The CDR3, as DNA: TGTGCCAGCAGTTATATATGGGAGACCTCCTACAATGAGCAGTTCTTC. It specifies CASSYIWETSYNEQFF.

The chain carries TRBV12-3 or TRBV12-4 and TRBJ2-5; 9 nucleotides line up with TRBD1. Unmatched junction bases numbered 9, after V lost 9 bases and J lost 4 bases. The CDR3 has 14 residues. CDR3 residues: CASRDRDLTETQYF. In DNA form, the CDR3 reads TGTGCCAGTCGGGACAGGGATTTAACAGAGACCCAGTACTTC.

This clonotype was observed a handful of times. The rearrangement joins TRBV5-5 to TRBJ2-5; 9 bases are shared with TRBD1. CDR3 size: 16 residues. Germline V gene sequence: CDR1 SGHKS, CDR2 YYEKEE (reference sequence). V lost 0 bases, J lost 3 bases, and 6 bases stayed unmatched. The chain's CDR3 is CASSLAGTGNKETQYF. CDR3 nucleotides: TGTGCCAGCAGCTTGGCCGGGACAGGGAACAAAGAGACCCAGTACTTC.

The chain combines TRBV18 with TRBJ2-4; 8 nucleotides line up with TRBD2. Germline V lookup: CDR1 KGHSH, CDR2 LQKENI. This CDR3 contains 18 residues. V was clipped by 3 bases and J by 0 bases; unmatched bases: 10. CDR3 protein: CASSPAQLADLAKNIQYF. CDR3 sequence (DNA): TGTGCCAGCTCACCTGCCCAACTAGCGGATCTAGCCAAAAACATTCAGTACTTC.

This chain connects TRBV28 to TRBJ1-6, with 7 nucleotides matching TRBD1. The CDR3 spans 17 residues. CDR1 MDHEN and CDR2 SYDVKM come from the germline V gene. Trimming cost V 6 bases and J 7 bases; bases outside gene matches: 15. This CDR3 is CASSRLIRQGGNSPLHF. CDR3 nucleotide sequence: TGTGCCAGCAGCCGACTTATAAGGCAGGGGGGAAATTCACCCCTCCACTTT.

This chain uses TRBV29-1 with TRBJ2-1; D is possibly TRBD2 (6 bases). Germline CDR1 SQVTM, CDR2 ANQGSEA. V was shortened by 1 base and J by 3 bases, with 13 bases between the two germline ends. The CDR3 extends over 15 amino acids. In nucleotides, the CDR3 is TGCAGCGTTGAAGCGGCGGAGGGGCTCTACAATGAGCAGTTCTTC. This translates into CSVEAAEGLYNEQFF.

This chain joins TRBV15 and TRBJ2-4; D gene unclear. The assigned J gene may be wrong: the sequence end matches TRBJ2-7 better. Germline V CDR1 and CDR2: LNHNV, YYDKDF (reference sequence). The CDR3 loop spans 16 amino acids. The CDR3 DNA follows: TGTGCCACCAGCAGAGATCTCCACACTCTAAACTACGAGCAGTACTTC. This gives the protein CATSRDLHTLNYEQYF.

The chain employs TRBV20-1 and TRBJ2-7; weak D call: TRBD2 (6 bases). Trimming left V 3 bases short and J 3 bases short, with 15 bases between. Germline V lookup: CDR1 DFQATT, CDR2 SNEGSKA (reference sequence). This CDR3 spans 14 amino acids. The DNA of the CDR3 is TGCAGTGCTAGGGGACTTGACCGGGGCTACGAGCAGTACTTC. Translated: CSARGLDRGYEQYF.

The V gene is TRBV6-1, the J gene TRBJ1-6; D is perhaps TRBD1 (5 bases). The CDR3 runs 17 residues. Germline V CDR1 and CDR2: MNHNS, SASEGT. Trimming cost V 2 bases and J 0 bases, with 11 bases left between them. The CDR3 is CASSEIGDLSYNSPLHF. DNA of the CDR3: TGTGCCAGCAGTGAAATAGGGGACCTCTCCTATAATTCACCCCTCCACTTT.

This clonotype was picked up a small number of times. Relative to the germline gene, one junction end is altered; a read error may explain this. As DNA, the CDR3 is TGTGCTAGCAGCCTCCGGACAGACCCATCCTACGAGCAGTACTTC. It translates to CASSLRTDPSYEQYF. The chain links TRBV7-7 to TRBJ2-7, with D possibly being TRBD1 (6 bases). Germline CDR1 reads SSHAT; CDR2 reads FNYEAQ (reference sequence). The CDR3 is made up of 15 amino acids. The variable domain in full, completed from reference TRBV7-7 and TRBJ2-7, reads GAGVSQSPRYKVTKRGQDVTLRCDPISSHATLYWYQQALGQGPEFLTYFNYEAQPDKSGLPSDRFSAERPEGSISTLTIQRTEQRDSAMYRCASSLRTDPSYEQYFGPGTRLTVT.

The chain carries TRBV20-1 and TRBJ1-5; tentative D call: TRBD1 (5 bases). The V gene's germline CDR1 is DFQATT and CDR2 SNEGSKA (reference sequence). This CDR3 has 16 amino acids. Trimming pared 3 bases from V and 7 bases from J, leaving 22 bases between. The DNA of the CDR3 is TGCAGTGCTAGTGGATGGGGGGACTGGTTGGACCAGCCCCAGCATTTT. Protein product: CSASGWGDWLDQPQHF.

This rearrangement joins TRBV19 to TRBJ2-6; D tentatively reads TRBD1 or TRBD2 (6 bases each). This CDR3 has 13 residues. Per germline, CDR1 LNHDA and CDR2 SQIVND (reference sequence). The CDR3 sequence: CAGGPSGANVLTF. CDR3 nucleotide sequence: TGTGCTGGGGGGCCCTCTGGGGCCAACGTCCTGACTTTC.

The CDR3 region is CASSSLSGGGGLYF. In DNA form, the CDR3 reads TGTGCCAGCAGTAGTCTCTCAGGGGGAGGTGGTCTGTATTTT. The V and J genes are TRBV28 and TRBJ2-3; possibly TRBD1 for D (7 bases). The germline V and J ends were trimmed by 5 bases and 14 bases, with 23 bases remaining between them. The CDR3 length is 14 residues. CDR1 and CDR2 from the germline V gene are MDHEN and SYDVKM.

This clonotype was observed a handful of times. V is TRBV15 and J is TRBJ1-5, with D possibly being TRBD1 (6 bases). Between the trimmed V and J ends, which lost 5 bases and 1 base, there was a span of 12 bases. This CDR3 region has 15 residues. CDR1 is LNHNV, CDR2 YYDKDF, per germline (reference sequence). This CDR3 reads CATSAGAGSNQPQHF. The CDR3 bases are TGTGCCACCAGCGCAGGGGCGGGGAGCAATCAGCCCCAGCATTTT.

The chain employs TRBV12-3 or TRBV12-4 and TRBJ2-3; a possible D gene is TRBD2 (6 bases). V was clipped by 10 bases and J by 4 bases, with 12 bases between them. The CDR3 is 12 amino acids. The CDR3 bases are TGTGCCACTAGGGAGGTCGCAGATACGCAGTATTTT. Its protein is CATREVADTQYF.

This clonotype has at least ten counts. The gene calls are TRBV7-9 and TRBJ2-7, with TRBD2 as a possible D gene (6 bases). V lost 0 bases to trimming and J lost 0 bases, with 12 bases between them. Germline loops: CDR1 SEHNR, CDR2 FQNEAQ (reference sequence). The CDR3 runs to 16 residues. This CDR3 reads CASSLAVGGTSYEQYF. The CDR3, as DNA: TGTGCCAGCAGCTTAGCGGTCGGAGGGACCTCCTACGAGCAGTACTTC.

The chain employs TRBV7-9 and TRBJ1-1; TRBD1 might be the D (5 bases). The germline V and J ends were trimmed by 10 bases and 1 base, with 19 bases remaining between them. Germline CDR1 SEHNR, CDR2 FQNEAQ (reference sequence). This CDR3 has 15 amino acids. The CDR3 loop is CATQRITGGNTEAFF. The CDR3 bases are TGTGCCACCCAAAGGATCACAGGCGGGAACACTGAAGCTTTCTTT.

V gene TRBV5-6 combines with J gene TRBJ2-7; 7 bases agree with TRBD2. The CDR3 sequence is 13 residues long. The junction had 6 bases not matched to a gene; V was cut back by 4 bases and J by 5 bases. The germline CDR1 and CDR2 sequences are SGHDT and YYEEEE. DNA for the CDR3: TGTGCCAGCAGCGGACGGACTAGGAACGAGCAGTACTTC. This gives the protein CASSGRTRNEQYF.